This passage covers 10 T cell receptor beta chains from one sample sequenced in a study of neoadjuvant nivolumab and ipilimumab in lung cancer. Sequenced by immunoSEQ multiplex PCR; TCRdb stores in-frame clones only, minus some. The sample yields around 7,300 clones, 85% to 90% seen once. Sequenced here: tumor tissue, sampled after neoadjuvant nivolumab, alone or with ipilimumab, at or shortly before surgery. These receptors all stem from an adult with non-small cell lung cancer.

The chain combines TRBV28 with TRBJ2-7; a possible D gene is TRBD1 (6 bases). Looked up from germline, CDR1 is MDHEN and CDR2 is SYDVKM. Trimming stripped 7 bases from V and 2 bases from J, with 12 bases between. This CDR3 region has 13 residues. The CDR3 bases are TGTGCCAGCACTAAAGACAGGACCTACGAGCAGTACTTC. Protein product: CASTKDRTYEQYF. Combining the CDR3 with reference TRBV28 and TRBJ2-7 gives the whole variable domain DVKVTQSSRYLVKRTGEKVFLECVQDMDHENMFWYRQDPGLGLRLIYFSYDVKMKEKGDIPEGYSVSREKKERFSLILESASTNQTSMYLCASTKDRTYEQYFGPGTRLTVT.

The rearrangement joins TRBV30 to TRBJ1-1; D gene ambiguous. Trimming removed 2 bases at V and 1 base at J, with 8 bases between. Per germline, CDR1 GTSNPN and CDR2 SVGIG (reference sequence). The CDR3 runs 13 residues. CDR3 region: CAWSRDGNTEAFF. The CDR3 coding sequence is TGTGCCTGGAGTAGAGACGGGAACACTGAAGCTTTCTTT.

The CDR3 reads CASSYGPGEVGTEAFF. In DNA form, the CDR3 reads TGTGCCAGCAGTTACGGTCCCGGGGAGGTGGGGACTGAAGCTTTCTTT. This sequence joins TRBV6-5 and TRBJ1-1; D gene uncertain. CDR1 is MNHEY, CDR2 SVGAGI, per germline. The CDR3 covers 16 residues. V lost 2 bases to trimming and J lost 5 bases, with 18 bases between them.

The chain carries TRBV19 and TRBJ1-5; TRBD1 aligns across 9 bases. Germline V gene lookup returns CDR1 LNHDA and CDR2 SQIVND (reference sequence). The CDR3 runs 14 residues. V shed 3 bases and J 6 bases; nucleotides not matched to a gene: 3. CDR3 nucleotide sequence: TGTGCCAGTAGTATTACAGGGGGCGGTCAGCCCCAGCATTTT. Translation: CASSITGGGQPQHF.

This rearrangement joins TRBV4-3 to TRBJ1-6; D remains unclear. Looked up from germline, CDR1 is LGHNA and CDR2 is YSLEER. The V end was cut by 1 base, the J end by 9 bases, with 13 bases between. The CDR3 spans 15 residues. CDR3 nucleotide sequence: TGCGCCAGCAGCCAAGGTAACTCCGCTGGTTCACCCCTCCACTTT. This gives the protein CASSQGNSAGSPLHF.

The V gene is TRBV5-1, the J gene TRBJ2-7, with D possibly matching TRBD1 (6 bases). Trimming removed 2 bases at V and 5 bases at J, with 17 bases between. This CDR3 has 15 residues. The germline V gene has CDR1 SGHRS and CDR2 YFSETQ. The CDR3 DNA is TGCGCCAGCAGCTTTTTAGGGCAGGGGATTGACGAGCAGTACTTC. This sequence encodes CASSFLGQGIDEQYF.

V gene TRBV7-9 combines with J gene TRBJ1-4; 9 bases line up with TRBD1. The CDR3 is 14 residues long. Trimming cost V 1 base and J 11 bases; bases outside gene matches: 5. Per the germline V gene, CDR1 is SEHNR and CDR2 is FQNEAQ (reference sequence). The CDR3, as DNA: TGTGCCAGCAGCTTAGGTGGGACAGGGACGAAACTGTTTTTT. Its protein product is CASSLGGTGTKLFF.

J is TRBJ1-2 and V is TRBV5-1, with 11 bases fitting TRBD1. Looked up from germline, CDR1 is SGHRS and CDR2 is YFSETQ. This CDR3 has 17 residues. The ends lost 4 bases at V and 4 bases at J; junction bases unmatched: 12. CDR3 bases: TGCGCCAGCAGCGGCGGACAGGGGGCGATTTTATTCTATGGCTACACCTTC. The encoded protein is CASSGGQGAILFYGYTF.

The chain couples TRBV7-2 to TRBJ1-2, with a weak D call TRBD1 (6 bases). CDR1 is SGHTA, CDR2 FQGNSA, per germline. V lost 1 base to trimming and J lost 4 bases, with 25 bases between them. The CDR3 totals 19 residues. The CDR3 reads CASSLGLAGRGGVTYGYTF. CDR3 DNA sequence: TGTGCCAGCAGCTTAGGGCTGGCTGGTAGGGGGGGCGTAACCTATGGCTACACCTTC.

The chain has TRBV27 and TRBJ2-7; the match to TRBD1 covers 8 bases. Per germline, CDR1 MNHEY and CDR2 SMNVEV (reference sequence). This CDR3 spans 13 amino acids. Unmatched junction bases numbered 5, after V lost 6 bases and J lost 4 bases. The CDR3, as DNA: TGTGCCAGCAGCCCAGGGGGCTCGTACGAGCAGTACTTC. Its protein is CASSPGGSYEQYF.